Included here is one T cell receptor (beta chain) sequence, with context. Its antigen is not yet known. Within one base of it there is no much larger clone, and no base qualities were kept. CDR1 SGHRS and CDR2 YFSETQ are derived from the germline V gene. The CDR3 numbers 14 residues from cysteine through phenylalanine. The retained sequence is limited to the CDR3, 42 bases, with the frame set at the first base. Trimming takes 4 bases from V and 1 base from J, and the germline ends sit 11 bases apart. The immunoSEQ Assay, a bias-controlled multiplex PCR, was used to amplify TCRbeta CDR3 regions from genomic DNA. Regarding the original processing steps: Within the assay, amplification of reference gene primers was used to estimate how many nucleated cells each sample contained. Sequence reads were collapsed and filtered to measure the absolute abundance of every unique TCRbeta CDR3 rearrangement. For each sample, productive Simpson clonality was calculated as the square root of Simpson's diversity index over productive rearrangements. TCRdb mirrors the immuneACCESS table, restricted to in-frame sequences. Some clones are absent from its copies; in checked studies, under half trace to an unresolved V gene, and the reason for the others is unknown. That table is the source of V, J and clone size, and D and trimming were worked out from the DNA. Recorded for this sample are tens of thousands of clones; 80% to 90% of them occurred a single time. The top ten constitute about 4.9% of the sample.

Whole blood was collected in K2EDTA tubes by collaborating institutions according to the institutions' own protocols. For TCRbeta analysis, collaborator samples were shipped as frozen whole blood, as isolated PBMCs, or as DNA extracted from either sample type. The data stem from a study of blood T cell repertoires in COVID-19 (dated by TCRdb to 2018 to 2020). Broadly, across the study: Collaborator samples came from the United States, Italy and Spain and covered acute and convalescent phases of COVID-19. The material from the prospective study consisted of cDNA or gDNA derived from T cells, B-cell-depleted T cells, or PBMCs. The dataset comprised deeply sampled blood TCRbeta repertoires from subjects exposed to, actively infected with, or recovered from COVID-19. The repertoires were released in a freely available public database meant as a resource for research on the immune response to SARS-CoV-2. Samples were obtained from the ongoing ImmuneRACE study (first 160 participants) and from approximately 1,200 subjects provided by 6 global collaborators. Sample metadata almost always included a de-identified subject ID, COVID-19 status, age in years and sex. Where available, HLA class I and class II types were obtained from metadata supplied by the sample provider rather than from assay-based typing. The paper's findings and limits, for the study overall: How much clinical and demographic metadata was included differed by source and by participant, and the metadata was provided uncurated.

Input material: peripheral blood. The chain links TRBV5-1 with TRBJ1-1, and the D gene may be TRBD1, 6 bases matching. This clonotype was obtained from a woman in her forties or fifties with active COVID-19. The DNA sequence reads TGCGCCAGCAGCCAAAAGACAGGGAACACTGAAGCTTTCTTT. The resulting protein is CASSQKTGNTEAFF.